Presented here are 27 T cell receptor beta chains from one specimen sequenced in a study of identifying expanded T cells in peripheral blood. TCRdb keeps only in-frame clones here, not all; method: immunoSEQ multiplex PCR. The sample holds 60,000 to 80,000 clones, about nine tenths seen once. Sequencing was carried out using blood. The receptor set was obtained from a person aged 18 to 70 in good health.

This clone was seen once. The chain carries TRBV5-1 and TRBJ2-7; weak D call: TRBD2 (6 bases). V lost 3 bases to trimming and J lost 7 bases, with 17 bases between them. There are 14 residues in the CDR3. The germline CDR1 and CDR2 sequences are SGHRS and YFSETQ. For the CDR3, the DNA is TGCGCCAGCAGCTCCTCCCCGGGAGAGGGAGAGCAGTACTTC. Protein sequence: CASSSSPGEGEQYF. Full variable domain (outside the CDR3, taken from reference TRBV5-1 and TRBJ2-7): KAGVTQTPRYLIKTRGQQVTLSCSPISGHRSVSWYQQTPGQGLQFLFEYFSETQRNKGNFPGRFSGRQFSNSRSEMNVSTLELGDSALYLCASSSSPGEGEQYFGPGTRLTVT.

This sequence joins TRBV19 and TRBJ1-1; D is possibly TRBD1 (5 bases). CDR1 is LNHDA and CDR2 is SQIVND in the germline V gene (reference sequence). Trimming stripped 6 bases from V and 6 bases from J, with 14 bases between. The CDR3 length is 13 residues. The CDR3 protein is CASRGRAQSEAFF. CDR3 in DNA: TGTGCCAGTAGGGGACGGGCGCAGTCTGAAGCTTTCTTT. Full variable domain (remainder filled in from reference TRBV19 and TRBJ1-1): DGGITQSPKYLFRKEGQNVTLSCEQNLNHDAMYWYRQDPGQGLRLIYYSQIVNDFQKGDIAEGYSVSREKKESFPLTVTSAQKNPTAFYLCASRGRAQSEAFFGQGTRLTVV.

Here the CDR3 DNA reads TGTGCCAGCAGCTTAGGGGGAAAGCATAATTCACCCCTCCACTTT. It translates to CASSLGGKHNSPLHF. This sequence joins TRBV7-6 and TRBJ1-6; D uncertain. The V end was cut by 1 base, the J end by 5 bases, with 9 bases between. The CDR3 length is 15 residues. Germline V CDR1 and CDR2: SGHVS, FNYEAQ.

CDR3 sequence: CASSIQGVTDTQYF. The CDR3 coding sequence is TGTGCCAGCAGCATACAGGGTGTTACAGATACGCAGTATTTT. V and J are TRBV7-2 and TRBJ2-3; perhaps TRBD1 as D (6 bases). Deletions cut 5 bases from V and 3 bases from J, with 12 bases between. The germline V gene has CDR1 SGHTA and CDR2 FQGNSA. The CDR3 consists of 14 residues.

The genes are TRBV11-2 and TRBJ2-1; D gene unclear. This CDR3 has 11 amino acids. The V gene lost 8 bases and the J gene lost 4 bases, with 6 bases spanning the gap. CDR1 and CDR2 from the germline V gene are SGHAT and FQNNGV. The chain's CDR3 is CASHNYNEQFF. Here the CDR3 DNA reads TGTGCCAGCCACAATTACAATGAGCAGTTCTTC. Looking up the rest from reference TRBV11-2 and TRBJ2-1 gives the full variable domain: EAGVAQSPRYKIIEKRQSVAFWCNPISGHATLYWYQQILGQGPKLLIQFQNNGVVDDSQLPKDRFSAERLKGVDSTLKIQPAKLEDSAVYLCASHNYNEQFFGPGTRLTVL.

CDR3 amino acids: CASSPAGTGGYTF. The DNA for the CDR3 is TGCGCCAGCAGCCCTGCCGGGACAGGGGGCTACACCTTC. V usage is TRBV4-3 and J usage is TRBJ1-2, with TRBD1 identical over 9 bases. The trim removed 4 bases at V and 8 bases at J, leaving 5 bases unmatched. CDR1 and CDR2 from the germline V gene are LGHNA and YSLEER. There are 13 residues in the CDR3.

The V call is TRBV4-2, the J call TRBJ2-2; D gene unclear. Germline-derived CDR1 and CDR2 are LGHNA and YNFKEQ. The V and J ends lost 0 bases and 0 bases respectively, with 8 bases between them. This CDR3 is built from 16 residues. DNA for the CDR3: TGTGCCAGCAGCCAAGATCGTCTAGCGAACACCGGGGAGCTGTTTTTT. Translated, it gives CASSQDRLANTGELFF.

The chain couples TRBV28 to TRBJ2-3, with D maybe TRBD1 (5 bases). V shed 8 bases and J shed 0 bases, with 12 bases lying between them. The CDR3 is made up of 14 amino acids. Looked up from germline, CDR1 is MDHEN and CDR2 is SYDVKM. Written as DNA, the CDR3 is TGTGCCAGCTACGACAGCTCTAGCACAGATACGCAGTATTTT. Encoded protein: CASYDSSSTDTQYF.

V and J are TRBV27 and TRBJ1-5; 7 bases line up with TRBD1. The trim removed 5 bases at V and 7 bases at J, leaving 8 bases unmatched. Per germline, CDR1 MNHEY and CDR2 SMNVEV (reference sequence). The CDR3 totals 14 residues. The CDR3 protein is CASSPRQGRQPQHF. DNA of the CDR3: TGTGCCAGCAGTCCCCGACAGGGTCGACAGCCCCAGCATTTT.

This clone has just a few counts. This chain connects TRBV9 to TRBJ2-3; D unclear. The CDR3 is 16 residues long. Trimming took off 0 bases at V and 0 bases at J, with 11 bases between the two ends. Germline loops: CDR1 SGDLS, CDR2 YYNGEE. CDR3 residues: CASSVGLQTSTDTQYF. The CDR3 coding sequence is TGTGCCAGCAGCGTAGGACTCCAAACTAGCACAGATACGCAGTATTTT.

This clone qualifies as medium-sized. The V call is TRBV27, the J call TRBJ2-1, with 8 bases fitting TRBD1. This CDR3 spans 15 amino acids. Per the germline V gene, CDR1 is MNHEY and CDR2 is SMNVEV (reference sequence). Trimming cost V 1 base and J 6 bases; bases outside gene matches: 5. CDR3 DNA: TGTGCCAGCAGTTTATACGGACAGGGAGGCAATGAGCAGTTCTTC. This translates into CASSLYGQGGNEQFF.

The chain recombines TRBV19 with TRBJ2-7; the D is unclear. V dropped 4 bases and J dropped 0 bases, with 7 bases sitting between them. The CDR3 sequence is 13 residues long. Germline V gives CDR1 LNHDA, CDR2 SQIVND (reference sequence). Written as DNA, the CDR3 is TGTGCCAGTAGTAAGAAGGCCTCCTACGAGCAGTACTTC. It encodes CASSKKASYEQYF.

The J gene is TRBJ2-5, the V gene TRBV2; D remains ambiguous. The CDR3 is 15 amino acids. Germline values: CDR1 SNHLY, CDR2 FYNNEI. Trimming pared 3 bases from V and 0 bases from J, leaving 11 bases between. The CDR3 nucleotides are TGTGCCAGCAGTGATCCCCTTAGGAACCAAGAGACCCAGTACTTC. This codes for CASSDPLRNQETQYF. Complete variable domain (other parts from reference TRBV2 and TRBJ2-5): EPEVTQTPSHQVTQMGQEVILRCVPISNHLYFYWYRQILGQKVEFLVSFYNNEISEKSEIFDDQFSVERPDGSNFTLKIRSTKLEDSAMYFCASSDPLRNQETQYFGPGTRLLVL.

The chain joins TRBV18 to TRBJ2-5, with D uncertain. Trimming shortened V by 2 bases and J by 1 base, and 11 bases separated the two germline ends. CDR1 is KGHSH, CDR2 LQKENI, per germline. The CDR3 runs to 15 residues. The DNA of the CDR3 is TGTGCCAGCTCACCAGGTCTTGGGGTCCAAGAGACCCAGTACTTC. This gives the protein CASSPGLGVQETQYF.

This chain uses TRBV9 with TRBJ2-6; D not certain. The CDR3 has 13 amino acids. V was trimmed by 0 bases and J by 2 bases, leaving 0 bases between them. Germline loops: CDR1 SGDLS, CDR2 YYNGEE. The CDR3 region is CASSVAGANVLTF. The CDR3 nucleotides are TGTGCCAGCAGCGTAGCTGGGGCCAACGTCCTGACTTTC.

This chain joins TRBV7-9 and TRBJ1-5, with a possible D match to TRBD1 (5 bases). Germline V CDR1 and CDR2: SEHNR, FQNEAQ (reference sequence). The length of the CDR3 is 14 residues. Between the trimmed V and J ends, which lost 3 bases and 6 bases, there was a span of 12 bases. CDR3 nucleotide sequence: TGTGCCAGCAGCTTCGAGGGAAGGGGTCAGCCCCAGCATTTT. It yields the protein CASSFEGRGQPQHF.

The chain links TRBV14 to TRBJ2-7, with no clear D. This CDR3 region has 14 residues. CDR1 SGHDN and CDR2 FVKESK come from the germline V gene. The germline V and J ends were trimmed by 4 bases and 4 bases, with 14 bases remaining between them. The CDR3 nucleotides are TGTGCCAGCAGCCGCGAGACTGGAAGATACGAGCAGTACTTC. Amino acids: CASSRETGRYEQYF.

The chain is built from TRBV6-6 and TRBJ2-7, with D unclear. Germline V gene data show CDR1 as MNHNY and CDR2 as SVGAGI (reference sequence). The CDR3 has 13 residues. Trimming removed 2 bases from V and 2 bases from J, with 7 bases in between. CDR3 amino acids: CASSYISTYEQYF. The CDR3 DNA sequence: TGTGCCAGCAGTTACATAAGTACCTACGAGCAGTACTTC.

As DNA, the CDR3 is TGTGCCAGTAGTGAAGGGGGACAGGGAGGTTACACTGAAGCTTTCTTT. Translation gives CASSEGGQGGYTEAFF. This chain uses TRBV19 with TRBJ1-1; 9 bases agree with TRBD1. Per the germline V gene, CDR1 is LNHDA and CDR2 is SQIVND (reference sequence). This CDR3 is built from 16 residues. With V trimmed by 5 bases and J by 3 bases, 10 bases remained unmatched.

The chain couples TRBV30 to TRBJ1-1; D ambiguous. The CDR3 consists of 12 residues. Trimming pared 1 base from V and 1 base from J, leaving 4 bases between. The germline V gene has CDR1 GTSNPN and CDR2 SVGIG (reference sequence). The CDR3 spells CAWSEGNTEAFF. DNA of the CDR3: TGTGCCTGGAGTGAAGGGAACACTGAAGCTTTCTTT. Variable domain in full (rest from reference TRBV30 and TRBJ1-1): SQTIHQWPATLVQPVGSPLSLECTVEGTSNPNLYWYRQAAGRGLQLLFYSVGIGQISSEVPQNLSASRPQDRQFILSSKKLLLSDSGFYLCAWSEGNTEAFFGQGTRLTVV.

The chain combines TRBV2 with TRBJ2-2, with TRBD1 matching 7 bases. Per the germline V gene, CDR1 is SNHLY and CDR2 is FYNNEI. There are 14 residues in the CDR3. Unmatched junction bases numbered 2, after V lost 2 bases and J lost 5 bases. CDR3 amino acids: CASSEMTGTGELFF. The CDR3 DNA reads TGTGCCAGCAGTGAAATGACAGGGACCGGGGAGCTGTTTTTT.

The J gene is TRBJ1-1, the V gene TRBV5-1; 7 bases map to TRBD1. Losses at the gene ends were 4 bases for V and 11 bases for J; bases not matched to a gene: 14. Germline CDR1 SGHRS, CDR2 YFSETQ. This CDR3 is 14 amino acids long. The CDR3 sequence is CASSAQQGSPEAFF. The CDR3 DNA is TGCGCCAGCAGCGCCCAACAGGGGTCGCCCGAGGCTTTCTTT. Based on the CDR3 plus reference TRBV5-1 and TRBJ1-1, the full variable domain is KAGVTQTPRYLIKTRGQQVTLSCSPISGHRSVSWYQQTPGQGLQFLFEYFSETQRNKGNFPGRFSGRQFSNSRSEMNVSTLELGDSALYLCASSAQQGSPEAFFGQGTRLTVV.

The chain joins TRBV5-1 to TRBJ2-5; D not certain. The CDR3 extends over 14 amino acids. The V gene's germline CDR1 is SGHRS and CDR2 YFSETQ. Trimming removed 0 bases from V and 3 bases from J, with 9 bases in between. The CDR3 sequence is CASSLERIEETQYF. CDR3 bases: TGCGCCAGCAGCTTGGAGAGGATAGAAGAGACCCAGTACTTC.

For the CDR3, the DNA is TGTGCCAGCAGTGATGGCAGGGGAACGGAGGGCTACACCTTC. Protein product: CASSDGRGTEGYTF. V usage is TRBV2 and J usage is TRBJ1-2, with D possibly TRBD1 on 6 matching bases. V lost 3 bases and J lost 8, with 16 bases in between. In germline, CDR1 is SNHLY, CDR2 FYNNEI. This CDR3 contains 14 residues. Variable domain in full (rest from reference TRBV2 and TRBJ1-2): EPEVTQTPSHQVTQMGQEVILRCVPISNHLYFYWYRQILGQKVEFLVSFYNNEISEKSEIFDDQFSVERPDGSNFTLKIRSTKLEDSAMYFCASSDGRGTEGYTFGSGTRLTVV.

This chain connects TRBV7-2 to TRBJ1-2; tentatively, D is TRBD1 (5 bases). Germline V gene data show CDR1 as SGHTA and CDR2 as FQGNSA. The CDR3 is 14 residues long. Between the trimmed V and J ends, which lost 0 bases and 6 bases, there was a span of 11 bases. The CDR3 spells CASSLASREDGYTF. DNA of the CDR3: TGTGCCAGCAGCTTAGCGAGCAGGGAGGATGGCTACACCTTC.

As DNA, the CDR3 is TGTGCCAGCAGGGAACAGCTCTCTGGGGCCAACGTCCTGACTTTC. Residues: CASREQLSGANVLTF. J is TRBJ2-6 and V is TRBV2; no reliable D call. CDR1 SNHLY and CDR2 FYNNEI come from the germline V gene. Trimming left V 6 bases short and J 0 bases short, with 9 bases between. CDR3 length equals 15 residues.

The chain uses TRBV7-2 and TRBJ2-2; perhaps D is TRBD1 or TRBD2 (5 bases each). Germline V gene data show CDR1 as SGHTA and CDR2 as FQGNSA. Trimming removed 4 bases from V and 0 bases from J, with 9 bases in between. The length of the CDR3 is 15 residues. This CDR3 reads CASSSGTANTGELFF. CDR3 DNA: TGTGCCAGCAGCTCGGGGACCGCGAACACCGGGGAGCTGTTTTTT. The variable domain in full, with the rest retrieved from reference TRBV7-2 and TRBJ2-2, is GAGVSQSPSNKVTEKGKDVELRCDPISGHTALYWYRQSLGQGLEFLIYFQGNSAPDKSGLPSDRFSAERTGGSVSTLTIQRTQQEDSAVYLCASSSGTANTGELFFGEGSRLTVL.